These 30 T cell receptor beta chains originate from one sample sequenced in a study of cytomegalovirus exposure and HLA in healthy donors. Primers for the PCR totalled 60 Vbeta and 13 Jbeta. Libraries were prepared by immunoSEQ multiplex PCR; TCRdb keeps only in-frame clonotypes and omits some of them. The profile shows 85,000 to 95,000 clones, approximately 7.1% of them singletons. The sequenced sample consisted of PBMCs. Receptors were obtained from a man aged 50 to 60 in good health and CMV-seronegative.

The chain combines TRBV5-1 with TRBJ2-7; 9 bases map to TRBD1. The CDR3 is 16 residues long. CDR1 is SGHRS and CDR2 is YFSETQ in the germline V gene. V dropped 1 base and J dropped 6; count of bases not matched to a gene: 11. The CDR3 here is CASSLFGGQGSGEQYF. The CDR3 bases are TGCGCCAGCAGCTTGTTCGGGGGACAGGGATCTGGCGAGCAGTACTTC.

The chain uses TRBV28 and TRBJ2-7; TRBD1 agrees at 7 bases. The V and J ends lost 10 bases and 7 bases, in that order; junction bases with no gene match: 13. This CDR3 has 13 residues. Germline V gene data show CDR1 as MDHEN and CDR2 as SYDVKM. This CDR3 is CATTLPGQLEQYF. CDR3 DNA sequence: TGTGCCACCACGCTCCCGGGACAGCTGGAGCAGTACTTC. The full variable domain, its missing parts supplied by reference TRBV28 and TRBJ2-7, is DVKVTQSSRYLVKRTGEKVFLECVQDMDHENMFWYRQDPGLGLRLIYFSYDVKMKEKGDIPEGYSVSREKKERFSLILESASTNQTSMYLCATTLPGQLEQYFGPGTRLTVT.

This clone has just a few counts. The chain employs TRBV6-5 and TRBJ1-1; D might be TRBD1 (5 bases). CDR3 size: 15 residues. The V and J ends lost 7 bases and 1 base respectively, with 16 bases between them. In germline, CDR1 is MNHEY, CDR2 SVGAGI. CDR3: CASILLGATNTEAFF. DNA of the CDR3: TGTGCCAGCATTCTATTAGGGGCGACGAACACTGAAGCTTTCTTT.

This clone was found a few times. The chain recombines TRBV5-1 with TRBJ2-1, with 13 positions matching TRBD2. Losses at the gene ends were 4 bases for V and 7 bases for J; bases not matched to a gene: 5. The CDR3 extends over 15 amino acids. Germline CDR1 SGHRS, CDR2 YFSETQ. The CDR3, as DNA: TGCGCCAGCAGCCCAACTAGCGGGAGGGCGAATGAGCAGTTCTTC. Encoded protein: CASSPTSGRANEQFF. The full variable domain, with the rest looked up from reference TRBV5-1 and TRBJ2-1, is KAGVTQTPRYLIKTRGQQVTLSCSPISGHRSVSWYQQTPGQGLQFLFEYFSETQRNKGNFPGRFSGRQFSNSRSEMNVSTLELGDSALYLCASSPTSGRANEQFFGPGTRLTVL.

V and J are TRBV7-2 and TRBJ2-7; TRBD2 might be the D (5 bases). Germline CDR1 and CDR2: SGHTA and FQGNSA. V was cut by 4 bases and J by 0 bases, with 13 bases left in between. The CDR3 has 15 residues. The CDR3 loop reads CASSSVSVSSYEQYF. CDR3 coding DNA: TGTGCCAGCAGCTCCGTTAGCGTCAGCTCCTACGAGCAGTACTTC.

This clone was seen more than once but under ten times. J is TRBJ2-2 and V is TRBV21-1; the table's D call, TRBD2, was not checked against the DNA. TRBV21-1 is labeled a pseudogene. CDR3 length: 16 residues. Here the CDR3 DNA reads TGTGCCAGCATCTTAAAGCTGGGAGGGATCACCGGGGAGCTGTTTTTT. It codes for CASILKLGGITGELFF.

V is TRBV5-1 and J is TRBJ1-2, with 10 bases matching TRBD1. CDR1 and CDR2 from the germline V gene are SGHRS and YFSETQ. V was clipped by 6 bases and J by 6 bases; unmatched bases: 5. The CDR3 sequence is 13 residues long. The CDR3 here is CASNGQGGNGYTF. The CDR3 DNA is TGCGCCAGCAACGGACAGGGGGGGAATGGCTACACCTTC.

This clone was seen only a few times. V and J are TRBV12-1 and TRBJ1-1. TRBV12-1 is annotated as a pseudogene. The CDR3 contains 20 residues. CDR3: CASSFDGRTTSLPITLAAFF. The CDR3 DNA is TGTGCCAGCAGCTTTGACGGGAGAACAACCTCCCTCCCGATTACATTGGCGGCTTTCTTT.

This clone was counted a few times. The chain has TRBV6-5 and TRBJ2-5, with 11 bases fitting TRBD2. The J call is doubtful: the DNA matches TRBJ2-7 better. The CDR3 consists of 16 residues. Germline CDR1 and CDR2: MNHEY and SVGAGI. DNA of the CDR3: TGTGCCAGCAGTTACTCTAGCGGGGGGGCTACCTACGAGCAGTACTTC. Its protein product is CASSYSSGGATYEQYF.

The chain uses TRBV5-1 and TRBJ2-7, with TRBD2 matching 13 bases. Germline V CDR1 and CDR2: SGHRS, YFSETQ. The CDR3 covers 20 residues. Trimming removed 3 bases from V and 4 bases from J; junction bases left unmatched: 19. DNA for the CDR3: TGCGCCAGCAGCTCCGTTGGAGGGTCCGGGACTAGCGGGAACTGGTACGAGCAGTACTTC. Amino acids: CASSSVGGSGTSGNWYEQYF.

The chain is built from TRBV7-9 and TRBJ1-4; 10 bases fit TRBD1. J was trimmed by 5 bases and V by 6 bases; bases with no gene match: 6. The CDR3 consists of 15 residues. Germline CDR1 and CDR2: SEHNR and FQNEAQ (reference sequence). The DNA of the CDR3 is TGTGCCAGCAGGGGTCCGGGACAGGGGAATGAAAAACTGTTTTTT. It is translated as CASRGPGQGNEKLFF.

The chain recombines TRBV2 with TRBJ2-7, with 10 bases lining up with TRBD2. The CDR3 extends over 14 amino acids. Germline V gene data show CDR1 as SNHLY and CDR2 as FYNNEI. V was pared by 4 bases and J by 6 bases, with 6 bases of the junction left unmatched. The CDR3: CASSVSGRELEQYF. CDR3 in DNA: TGTGCCAGCAGTGTAAGCGGGAGGGAACTCGAGCAGTACTTC.

V and J are TRBV28 and TRBJ2-3, with 13 positions matching TRBD2. This CDR3 has 18 residues. V lost 8 bases and J lost 0; bases outside the gene matches: 11. CDR1 and CDR2 (germline): MDHEN, SYDVKM. The CDR3: CASSLGGTSGASTDTQYF. CDR3 coding DNA: TGTGCCAGCTCCCTTGGTGGGACTAGCGGGGCTAGCACAGATACGCAGTATTTT. The full variable domain, its missing parts supplied by reference TRBV28 and TRBJ2-3, is DVKVTQSSRYLVKRTGEKVFLECVQDMDHENMFWYRQDPGLGLRLIYFSYDVKMKEKGDIPEGYSVSREKKERFSLILESASTNQTSMYLCASSLGGTSGASTDTQYFGPGTRLTVL.

This clone showed up just a few times. Written as DNA, the CDR3 is TGTGCCAGCGGGGGTAGCGGGGTCAATGAGCAGTTCTTC. As protein: CASGGSGVNEQFF. The V gene is TRBV2, the J gene TRBJ2-1; 8 bases fit TRBD2. CDR1 SNHLY and CDR2 FYNNEI come from the germline V gene. There are 13 residues in the CDR3. J was trimmed by 6 bases and V by 8 bases; bases with no gene match: 6.

This clone was observed many times. J is TRBJ1-4 and V is TRBV2; D is undetermined. Germline V gene sequence: CDR1 SNHLY, CDR2 FYNNEI. This CDR3 comprises 14 residues. The V end lost 2 bases, the J end lost 8 bases, and 12 bases lay between the germline ends. The CDR3 is CASSETGYEEKLFF. The DNA of the CDR3 is TGTGCCAGCAGTGAAACGGGTTATGAAGAAAAACTGTTTTTT.

In the case of this clone: The CDR3 carries no conserved terminal phenylalanine or tryptophan, so it likely arises from a read error. The chain couples TRBV6-5 to TRBJ2-2; 7 nucleotides align to TRBD2. V gave up 7 bases and J gave up 2 bases; unmatched junction bases: 7. The CDR3 has 15 residues. Germline V gene data show CDR1 as MNHEY and CDR2 as SVGAGI. For the CDR3, the DNA is TGTGCCAGCAAAAGGGGCGGGGGAAACACCGGGGAGCTGTTTGTT. Translation: CASKRGGGNTGELFV.

V and J are TRBV2 and TRBJ2-1, with 10 nucleotides matching TRBD2. CDR1 is SNHLY, CDR2 FYNNEI, per germline. The junction had 10 bases not matched to a gene; V was cut back by 7 bases and J by 10 bases. This CDR3 contains 14 residues. CDR3 sequence: CASTLAGGAVEQFF. As DNA, the CDR3 is TGTGCCAGCACTTTAGCGGGAGGTGCTGTAGAGCAGTTCTTC.

The chain combines TRBV7-2 with TRBJ2-5, with 7 bases fitting TRBD2. Germline V gene lookup returns CDR1 SGHTA and CDR2 FQGNSA. V was clipped by 3 bases and J by 4 bases; unmatched bases: 8. The CDR3 runs to 15 residues. CDR3: CASSFQGGPRETQYF. The CDR3, as DNA: TGTGCCAGCAGCTTTCAGGGAGGGCCACGAGAGACCCAGTACTTC.

The sample holds a few counts of this clone. The chain is built from TRBV19 and TRBJ1-5; 7 nucleotides line up with TRBD1. The germline V gene encodes CDR1 LNHDA and CDR2 SQIVND (reference sequence). V was clipped by 5 bases and J by 4 bases; unmatched bases: 8. This CDR3 comprises 15 residues. The CDR3, as DNA: TGTGCCAGTAGTGTAAACCGGGACAGAAATCAGCCCCAGCATTTT. It codes for CASSVNRDRNQPQHF.

In its sample, this clone was seen a few times. The chain carries TRBV21-1 and TRBJ1-6; the tabulated D call, TRBD1, remains unverified against the DNA. TRBV21-1 is labeled a pseudogene. The CDR3 sequence is 14 residues long. The CDR3 loop is CASSWQGDNSPLHF. CDR3 DNA sequence: TGTGCCAGCAGCTGGCAGGGGGATAATTCACCCCTCCACTTT.

This clone showed up just a few times. The chain links TRBV4-2 to TRBJ1-1, with TRBD1 matching 7 bases. The germline CDR1 and CDR2 sequences are LGHNA and YNFKEQ. This CDR3 has 13 residues. V gave up 4 bases and J gave up 5 bases; unmatched junction bases: 4. In DNA form, the CDR3 reads TGTGCCAGCAGCCGTCAGGGGGAAACTGAAGCTTTCTTT. Translating gives CASSRQGETEAFF.

The rearrangement uses TRBV7-3 and TRBJ2-5; D uncertain. Between the trimmed V and J ends, which lost 1 base and 4 bases, there was a span of 7 bases. This CDR3 region has 13 residues. Germline V gives CDR1 SGHTA, CDR2 FQGTGA. The CDR3 protein is CASSLNPRETQYF. The CDR3 nucleotides are TGTGCCAGCAGCTTAAATCCCCGAGAGACCCAGTACTTC.

This clone was seen a few times. Sequence at one end of the junction differs from germline and may be a read error. The rearrangement joins TRBV9 to TRBJ2-1, with 9 bases lining up with TRBD1. This CDR3 contains 14 residues. Germline V gene data show CDR1 as SGDLS and CDR2 as YYNGEE. The CDR3 sequence: CASSPRDRAPLTIF. For the CDR3, the DNA is TGTGCCAGCAGCCCCCGGGACAGGGCCCCCTTAACGATCTTC.

The rearrangement joins TRBV7-9 to TRBJ2-4; weak D call: TRBD2 (5 bases). Trimming pared 5 bases from V and 8 bases from J, leaving 7 bases between. The CDR3 length is 11 residues. Germline values: CDR1 SEHNR, CDR2 FQNEAQ (reference sequence). CDR3 DNA sequence: TGTGCCAGCAGCCCAGCGGACATTCAGTACTTC. As protein: CASSPADIQYF. Variable domain in full (rest from reference TRBV7-9 and TRBJ2-4): DTGVSQNPRHKITKRGQNVTFRCDPISEHNRLYWYRQTLGQGPEFLTYFQNEAQLEKSRLLSDRFSAERPKGSFSTLEIQRTEQGDSAMYLCASSPADIQYFGAGTRLSVL.

The chain uses TRBV5-1 and TRBJ2-3; TRBD2 aligns across 16 bases. Germline values: CDR1 SGHRS, CDR2 YFSETQ. The ends lost 5 bases at V and 1 base at J; junction bases unmatched: 4. The CDR3 covers 17 residues. CDR3: CASRPGLAGGRTDTQYF. The CDR3 DNA reads as TGCGCCAGCAGACCGGGACTAGCGGGGGGGCGCACAGATACGCAGTATTTT.

The J gene is TRBJ1-5, the V gene TRBV19; D not resolved. Trimming took off 7 bases at V and 2 bases at J, with 18 bases between the two ends. Germline CDR1 and CDR2: LNHDA and SQIVND (reference sequence). This CDR3 contains 16 residues. The CDR3 bases are TGTGCCAGTACGAACATTGGAAGGGAGGGCAATCAGCCCCAGCATTTT. Amino acid sequence: CASTNIGREGNQPQHF.

The rearrangement uses TRBV18 and TRBJ1-1; 8 bases align to TRBD1. Germline CDR1 KGHSH, CDR2 LQKENI. The CDR3 totals 14 residues. V lost 6 bases to trimming and J lost 5 bases; unmatched junction nucleotides: 8. The CDR3 sequence: CASSLDRVRTEAFF. In DNA, the CDR3 is TGTGCCAGCTCCCTGGACAGGGTAAGGACTGAAGCTTTCTTT.

This clone was picked up a small number of times. J is TRBJ2-1 and V is TRBV7-8; 8 nucleotides match TRBD2. Germline CDR1 reads SGHVS; CDR2 reads FQNEAQ. With V trimmed by 11 bases and J by 0 bases, 3 bases remained unmatched. This CDR3 comprises 13 residues. The CDR3 sequence: CACGRSSYNEQFF. CDR3 bases: TGTGCCTGCGGGAGGAGCTCCTACAATGAGCAGTTCTTC.

The chain uses TRBV7-2 and TRBJ1-1; D gene ambiguous. Germline V lookup: CDR1 SGHTA, CDR2 FQGNSA. CDR3 length: 14 residues. Trimming pared 2 bases from V and 2 bases from J, leaving 9 bases between. This chain's CDR3 is CASSLTQINTEAFF. CDR3 nucleotide sequence: TGTGCCAGCAGCTTAACACAGATCAACACTGAAGCTTTCTTT. The entire variable domain, with the rest obtained from reference TRBV7-2 and TRBJ1-1, is as follows: GAGVSQSPSNKVTEKGKDVELRCDPISGHTALYWYRQSLGQGLEFLIYFQGNSAPDKSGLPSDRFSAERTGGSVSTLTIQRTQQEDSAVYLCASSLTQINTEAFFGQGTRLTVV.

The genes are TRBV19 and TRBJ2-5; 10 bases line up with TRBD2. V dropped 4 bases and J dropped 4; count of bases not matched to a gene: 18. CDR3 size: 19 residues. Germline-derived CDR1 and CDR2 are LNHDA and SQIVND (reference sequence). CDR3 nucleotide sequence: TGTGCCAGTAGTACCCCGCTAGCGGGAGTCACGGGATATATAGAGACCCAGTACTTC. It encodes CASSTPLAGVTGYIETQYF. Combining the CDR3 with reference TRBV19 and TRBJ2-5 gives the whole variable domain DGGITQSPKYLFRKEGQNVTLSCEQNLNHDAMYWYRQDPGQGLRLIYYSQIVNDFQKGDIAEGYSVSREKKESFPLTVTSAQKNPTAFYLCASSTPLAGVTGYIETQYFGPGTRLLVL.